This T cell receptor (beta chain) is drawn from a study of read filtering for tumor transcriptome and immune sequencing. Study details: IR-seq gave about 3.5 to 10.27 million TCR reads per sample; RNA-seq gave about 80 to 1,300. Findings and caveats of the study: IR-seq and RNA-seq agreed better without single-read clonotypes. The CD138-negative fraction was mixed bone marrow immune cells, not pure T cells.

The library was built from about 400 ng RNA with molecular barcoded adaptors for alpha/delta and beta/gamma chains. TCRdb used MiXCR to reprocess the reads, holding one entry per CDR3 protein. This table holds fewer than 150,000 distinct CDR3 sequences, 13% found once. This clonotype was seen many times. Its matching antigen is unknown. The sequence was collected from a donor aged 40 or older with multiple myeloma. The material sequenced was a population of CD138-negative cells sorted from bone marrow.

CDR3 sequence reads: CASSPTSGSHEQFF. The CDR3 nucleotides read TGTGCCAGCAGCCCCACCAGCGGGAGTCATGAGCAGTTCTTC. The V call is TRBV14, the J call TRBJ2-1, with 8 bases that match TRBD2. CDR3 length: 14 amino acids. Trimming removed 4 bases from V and 8 bases from J; junction bases left unmatched: 7. Germline values: CDR1 SGHDN, CDR2 FVKESK.